Sequencing of this T cell receptor beta chain was carried out in a study of CD8+ T cells in alopecia areata. Study as a whole: Treated patients took oral tofacitinib at 5 to 10 mg twice daily. Tofacitinib exposure lasted 6 to 18 months, followed by 6 months off drug.

cDNA serving as the sequencing template came from extracted, reverse transcribed RNA. Profiled with immunoSEQ multiplex PCR; TCRdb holds only in-frame clones, not every one. In the table there are roughly 120,000 clones, less than 45% of which are singletons. Trimming left V 2 bases short and J 1 base short, with 7 bases between. Germline V gives CDR1 SGHRS, CDR2 YFSETQ. CDR3 length equals 14 residues. PBMCs, the starting material, were the source of sorted CD4+ and CD8+ T cells. Sequenced: CD4+ T cells sorted from blood. This sequence was found in a human donor with alopecia areata. This chain uses TRBV5-1 with TRBJ2-1, with D uncertain. The CDR3 DNA sequence: TGCGCCAGCAGCTTCGACCAGTCCTACAATGAGCAGTTCTTC. Translation gives CASSFDQSYNEQFF.